The entry below gives a single T cell receptor (beta chain) sequence along with its context. The antigen is not known. Trimming shortened V by 4 bases and J by 10 bases, and 14 bases separated the two germline ends. The germline CDR1 and CDR2 sequences are MNHEY and SVGAGI. The CDR3 extends over 14 amino acids. The data were taken from a study of cytomegalovirus exposure and HLA in healthy donors. This PCR relied on a set of 60 Vbeta primers and 13 Jbeta primers. Profiling relied on immunoSEQ multiplex PCR, and the TCRdb table lists in-frame clones only, not all of them. The sample lists 160,000 or so clones, 60% to 85% occurring once. Whole-study findings and limits: In an earlier analysis, most TCR beta V segments were productive about 87% or about 30% of the time.

This TCR was sampled from a man aged 25 to 40 in good health and CMV-seropositive. The sample comprised PBMCs. The chain couples TRBV6-5 to TRBJ1-6, with D tentatively TRBD1 (5 bases). Written as DNA, the CDR3 is TGTGCCAGCAGTTTGGGGCCAGCCGGATCACCCCTCCACTTT. It translates to CASSLGPAGSPLHF.